The clone carrying this T cell receptor (beta chain) came up once. This sample was taken from a study of T cells in Graves' hyperthyroidism and ophthalmopathy. The CDR3 regions of TCR beta were amplified from RNA transcripts. An initial round of RT-PCR targeting the TCR CDR3 relied on the HTBI primer set. TCRdb used MiXCR to reprocess the multiplex PCR reads, holding one entry per CDR3 protein. The data show about 610,000 distinct CDR3 sequences, around 42% seen once. This clonotype originated in a woman aged 18 to 35 with Graves' hyperthyroidism. Source material: peripheral blood or thyroid tissue (not recorded which).

The DNA of the CDR3 is TGTGCCATCAGTGAAGGTGTGGGAGCTGTCCAAGAGACCCAGTACTTC. Protein: CAISEGVGAVQETQYF. The V call is TRBV10-3, the J call TRBJ2-5; tentative D call: TRBD2 (5 bases). Trimming removed 3 bases at V and 1 base at J, with 15 bases between. Germline-derived CDR1 and CDR2 are ENHRY and SYGVKD. This CDR3 region has 16 residues.